This T cell receptor beta chain was observed in a study of T cell repertoires in cytomegalovirus infection. Study-wide background: CMV epitopes in the study were HLA-C-restricted (recently identified) and HLA-B-restricted (well studied).

With V trimmed by 6 bases and J by 0 bases, 3 bases remained unmatched. The CDR3 extends over 14 amino acids. Germline V CDR1 and CDR2: SNHLY, FYNNEI. Notes on the study in general: CMV-specific TCR beta clonotypes restricted by HLA-C dominated the ex vivo response. The study identified carriers of CMV plus the relevant HLA from cumulative public TCR beta family frequency.

MiXCR was run by TCRdb on the reads, yielding one entry per CDR3 protein. The top ten clones hold roughly 18% of a sample with about 700,000 distinct CDR3 sequences, around 35% of them seen once. This clonotype was recorded a few times. Its matching antigen is unknown. The sequences come from cultured PBMCs, collected from culture after CMV antigen stimulation. The TCR sequence derives from a human donor in good health (CMV status not recorded). Some clones in this sample may be carry-over from other donors' samples. V and J are TRBV2 and TRBJ2-3; 7 nucleotides align to TRBD2. This CDR3 reads CASRATSSTDTQYF. The CDR3 DNA is TGTGCCAGCAGGGCGACTAGCAGCACAGATACGCAGTATTTT. Complete variable domain (other parts from reference TRBV2 and TRBJ2-3): EPEVTQTPSHQVTQMGQEVILRCVPISNHLYFYWYRQILGQKVEFLVSFYNNEISEKSEIFDDQFSVERPDGSNFTLKIRSTKLEDSAMYFCASRATSSTDTQYFGPGTRLTVL.